This T cell receptor (beta chain) stems from a study of T cell repertoires in cytomegalovirus infection. MiXCR, applied by TCRdb to the reads, yields one record per CDR3 protein. The data contain a few hundred thousand distinct CDR3 sequences, about 39% of them singletons. V lost 1 base and J 5 bases, leaving 9 bases between the germline ends. Germline V lookup: CDR1 SGHVS, CDR2 FQNEAQ. The CDR3 is 15 residues long. Study-wide results and caveats: Frequencies of public TCR beta families were cumulated, and this identified carriers of CMV plus the relevant HLA.

With respect to this clonotype: What it recognizes is unknown.

The TCR comes from a human donor in good health (CMV status not recorded). Some clones in this sample may be carry-over from other donors' samples. Sample: cultured PBMCs, taken from culture after CMV antigen stimulation. This chain uses TRBV7-8 with TRBJ2-6, with D unresolved. CDR3 in DNA: TGTGCCAGCAGCTTAGACCGATTTAGGGCCAACGTCCTGACTTTC. Amino acid sequence: CASSLDRFRANVLTF.